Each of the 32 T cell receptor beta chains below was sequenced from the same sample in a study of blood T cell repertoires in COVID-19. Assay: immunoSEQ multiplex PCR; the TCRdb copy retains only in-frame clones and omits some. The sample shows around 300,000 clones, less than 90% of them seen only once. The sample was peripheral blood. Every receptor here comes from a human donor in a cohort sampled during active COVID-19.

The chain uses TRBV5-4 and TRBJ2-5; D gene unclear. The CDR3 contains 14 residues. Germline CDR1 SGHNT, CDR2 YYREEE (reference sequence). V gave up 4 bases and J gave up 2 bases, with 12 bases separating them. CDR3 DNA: TGTGCCAGCAGCCCACCGCATGAGCAAGAGACCCAGTACTTC. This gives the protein CASSPPHEQETQYF.

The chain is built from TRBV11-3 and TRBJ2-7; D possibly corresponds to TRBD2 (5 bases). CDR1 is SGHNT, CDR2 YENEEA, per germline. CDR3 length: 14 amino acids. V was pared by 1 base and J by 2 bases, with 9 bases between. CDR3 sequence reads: CASSLVGVPYEQYF. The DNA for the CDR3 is TGTGCCAGCAGCTTAGTCGGGGTCCCCTACGAGCAGTACTTC.

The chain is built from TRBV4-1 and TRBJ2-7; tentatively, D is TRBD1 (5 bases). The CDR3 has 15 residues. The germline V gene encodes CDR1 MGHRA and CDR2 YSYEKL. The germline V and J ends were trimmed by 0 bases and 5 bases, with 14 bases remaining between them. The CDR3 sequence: CASSQDRRQKDEQYF. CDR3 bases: TGCGCCAGCAGCCAAGATAGGCGACAGAAAGACGAGCAGTACTTC.

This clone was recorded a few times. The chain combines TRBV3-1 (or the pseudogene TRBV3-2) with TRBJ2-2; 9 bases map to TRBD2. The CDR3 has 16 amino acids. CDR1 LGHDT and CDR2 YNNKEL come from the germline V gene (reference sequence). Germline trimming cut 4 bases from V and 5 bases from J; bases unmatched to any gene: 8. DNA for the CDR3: TGTGCCAGCAGCCGAGTAGCGGGAGCCAGGACCGGGGAGCTGTTTTTT. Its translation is CASSRVAGARTGELFF.

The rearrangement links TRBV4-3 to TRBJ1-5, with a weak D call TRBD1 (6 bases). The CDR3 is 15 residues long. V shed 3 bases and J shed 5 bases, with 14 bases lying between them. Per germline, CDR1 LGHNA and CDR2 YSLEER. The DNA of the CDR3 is TGCGCCAGCAGCCAGGAAGGGGAGGGGGATCAGCCCCAGCATTTT. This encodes CASSQEGEGDQPQHF.

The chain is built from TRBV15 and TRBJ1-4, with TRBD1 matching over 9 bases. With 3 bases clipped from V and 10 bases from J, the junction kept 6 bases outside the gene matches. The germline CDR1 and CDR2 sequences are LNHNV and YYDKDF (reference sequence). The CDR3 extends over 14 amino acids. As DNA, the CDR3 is TGTGCCACCAGCAGGGGACAGGGCCAAGGAAAACTGTTTTTT. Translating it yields CATSRGQGQGKLFF.

For the CDR3, the DNA is TGTGCCAGCTCCCCAGGACAGGGGAGAGAGACCCAGTACTTC. It encodes CASSPGQGRETQYF. The V and J genes are TRBV18 and TRBJ2-5; 9 bases line up with TRBD1. Germline V CDR1 and CDR2: KGHSH, LQKENI. The CDR3 runs 14 residues. Losses at the gene ends were 6 bases for V and 4 bases for J; bases not matched to a gene: 6. Full variable domain (missing parts from reference TRBV18 and TRBJ2-5): NAGVMQNPRHLVRRRGQEARLRCSPMKGHSHVYWYRQLPEEGLKFMVYLQKENIIDESGMPKERFSAEFPKEGPSILRIQQVVRGDSAAYFCASSPGQGRETQYFGPGTRLLVL.

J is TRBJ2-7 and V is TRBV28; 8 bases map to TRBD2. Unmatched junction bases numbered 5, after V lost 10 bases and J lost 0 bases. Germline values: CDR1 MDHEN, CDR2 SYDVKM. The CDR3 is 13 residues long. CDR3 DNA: TGTGCCACCGAGCGGGGGAACTCCTACGAGCAGTACTTC. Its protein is CATERGNSYEQYF.

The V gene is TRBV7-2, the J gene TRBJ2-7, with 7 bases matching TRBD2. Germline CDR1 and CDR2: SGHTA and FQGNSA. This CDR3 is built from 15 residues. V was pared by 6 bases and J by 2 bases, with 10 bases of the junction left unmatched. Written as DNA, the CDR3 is TGTGCCAGCAGTCCGGTGGGGGGGAAGCCCTACGAGCAGTACTTC. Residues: CASSPVGGKPYEQYF.

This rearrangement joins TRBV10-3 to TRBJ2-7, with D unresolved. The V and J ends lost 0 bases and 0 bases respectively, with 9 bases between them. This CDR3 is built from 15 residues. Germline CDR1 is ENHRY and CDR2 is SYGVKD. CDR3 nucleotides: TGTGCCATCAGTGAGTCGCGTCCGGGCTCCTACGAGCAGTACTTC. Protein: CAISESRPGSYEQYF.

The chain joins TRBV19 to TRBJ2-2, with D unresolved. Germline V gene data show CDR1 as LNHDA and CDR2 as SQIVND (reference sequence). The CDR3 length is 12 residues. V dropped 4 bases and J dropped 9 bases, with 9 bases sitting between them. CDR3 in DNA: TGTGCCAGTAGTAGCGGTCTCTGGGAGCTGTTTTTT. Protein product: CASSSGLWELFF.

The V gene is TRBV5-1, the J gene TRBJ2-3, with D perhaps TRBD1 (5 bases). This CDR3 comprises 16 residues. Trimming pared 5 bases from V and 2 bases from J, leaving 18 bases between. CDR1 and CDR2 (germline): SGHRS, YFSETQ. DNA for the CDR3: TGCGCCAGCAGTAGACTTCTAAGGGGCCCCACAGATACGCAGTATTTT. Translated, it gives CASSRLLRGPTDTQYF.

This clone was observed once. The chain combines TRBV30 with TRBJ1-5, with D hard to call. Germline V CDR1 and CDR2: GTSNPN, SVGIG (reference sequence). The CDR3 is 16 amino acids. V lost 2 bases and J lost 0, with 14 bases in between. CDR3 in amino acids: CAWSLPGEYSNQPQHF. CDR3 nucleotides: TGTGCCTGGAGTCTACCAGGTGAATATAGCAATCAGCCCCAGCATTTT.

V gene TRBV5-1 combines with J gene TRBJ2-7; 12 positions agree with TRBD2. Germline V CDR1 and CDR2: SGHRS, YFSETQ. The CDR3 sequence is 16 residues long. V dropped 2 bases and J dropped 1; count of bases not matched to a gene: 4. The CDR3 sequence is CASSFPGLAGSYEQYF. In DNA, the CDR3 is TGCGCCAGCAGCTTCCCCGGACTAGCGGGATCCTACGAGCAGTACTTC.

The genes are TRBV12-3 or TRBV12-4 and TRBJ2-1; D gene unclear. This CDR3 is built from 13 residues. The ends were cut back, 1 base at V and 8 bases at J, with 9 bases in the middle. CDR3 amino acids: CASSLVGSDEQFF. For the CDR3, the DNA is TGTGCCAGCAGTTTAGTCGGGTCTGATGAGCAGTTCTTC.

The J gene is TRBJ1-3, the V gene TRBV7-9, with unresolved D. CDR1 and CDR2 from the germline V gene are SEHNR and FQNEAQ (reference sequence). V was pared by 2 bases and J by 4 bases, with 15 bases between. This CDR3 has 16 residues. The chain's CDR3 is CASSLPRIRGGNTIYF. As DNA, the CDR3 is TGTGCCAGCAGCTTACCCCGGATAAGAGGCGGAAACACCATATATTTT.

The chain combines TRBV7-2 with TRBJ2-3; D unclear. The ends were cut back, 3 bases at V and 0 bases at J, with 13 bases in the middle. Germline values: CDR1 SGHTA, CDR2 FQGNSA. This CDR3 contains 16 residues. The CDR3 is CASSFFPTTSTDTQYF. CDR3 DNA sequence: TGTGCCAGCAGCTTTTTTCCTACCACTAGCACAGATACGCAGTATTTT.

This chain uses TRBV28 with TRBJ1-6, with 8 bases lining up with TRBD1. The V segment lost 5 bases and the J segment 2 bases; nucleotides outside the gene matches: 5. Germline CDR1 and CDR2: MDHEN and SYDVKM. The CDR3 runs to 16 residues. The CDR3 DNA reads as TGTGCCAGCAGTGGAGACAGGGGCACCTATAATTCACCCCTCCACTTT. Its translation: CASSGDRGTYNSPLHF.

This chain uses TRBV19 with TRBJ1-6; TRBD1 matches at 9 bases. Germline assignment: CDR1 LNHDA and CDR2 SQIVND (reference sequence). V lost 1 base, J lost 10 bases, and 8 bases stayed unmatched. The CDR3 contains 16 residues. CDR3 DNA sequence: TGTGCCAGTAGTATAGCTAACAGGGGGCAAGAGTCACCCCTCCACTTT. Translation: CASSIANRGQESPLHF.

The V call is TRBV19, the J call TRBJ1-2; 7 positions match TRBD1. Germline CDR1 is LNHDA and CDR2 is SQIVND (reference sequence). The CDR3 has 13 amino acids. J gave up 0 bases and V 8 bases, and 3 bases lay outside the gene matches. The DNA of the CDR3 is TGTGCCAGTGGGACAGCCCCTAACTATGGCTACACCTTC. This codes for CASGTAPNYGYTF.

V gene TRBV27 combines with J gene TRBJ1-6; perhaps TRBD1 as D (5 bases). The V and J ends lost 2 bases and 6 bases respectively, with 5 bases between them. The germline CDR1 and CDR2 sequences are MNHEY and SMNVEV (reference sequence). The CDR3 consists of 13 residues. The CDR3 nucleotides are TGTGCCAGCAGTTTACAGGGTAATTCACCCCTCCACTTT. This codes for CASSLQGNSPLHF.

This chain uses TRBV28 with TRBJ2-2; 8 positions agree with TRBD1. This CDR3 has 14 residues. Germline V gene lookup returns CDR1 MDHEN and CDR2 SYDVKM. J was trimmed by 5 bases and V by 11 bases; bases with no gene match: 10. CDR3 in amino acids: CAHGTGVRTGELFF. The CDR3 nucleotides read TGTGCCCACGGGACAGGAGTCCGGACCGGGGAGCTGTTTTTT.

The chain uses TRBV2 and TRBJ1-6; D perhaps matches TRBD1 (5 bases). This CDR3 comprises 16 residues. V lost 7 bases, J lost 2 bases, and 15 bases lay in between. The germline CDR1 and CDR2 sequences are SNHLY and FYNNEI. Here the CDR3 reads CASNQEGLTYNSPLHF. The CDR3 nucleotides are TGTGCCAGCAACCAGGAGGGGCTAACCTATAATTCACCCCTCCACTTT.

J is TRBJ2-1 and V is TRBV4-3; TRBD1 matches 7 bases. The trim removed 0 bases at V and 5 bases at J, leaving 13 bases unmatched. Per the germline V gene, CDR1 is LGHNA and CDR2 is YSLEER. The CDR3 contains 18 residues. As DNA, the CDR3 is TGCGCCAGCAGCCAAGAAGCCCCCTCGGGACAGCCTGACAATGAGCAGTTCTTC. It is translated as CASSQEAPSGQPDNEQFF.

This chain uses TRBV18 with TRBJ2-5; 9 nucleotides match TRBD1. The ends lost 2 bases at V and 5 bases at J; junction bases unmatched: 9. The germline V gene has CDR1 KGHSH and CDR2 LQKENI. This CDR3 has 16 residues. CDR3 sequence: CASSPARTGARETQYF. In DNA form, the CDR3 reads TGTGCCAGCTCACCAGCCCGGACAGGGGCTCGGGAGACCCAGTACTTC. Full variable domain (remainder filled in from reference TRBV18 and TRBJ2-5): NAGVMQNPRHLVRRRGQEARLRCSPMKGHSHVYWYRQLPEEGLKFMVYLQKENIIDESGMPKERFSAEFPKEGPSILRIQQVVRGDSAAYFCASSPARTGARETQYFGPGTRLLVL.

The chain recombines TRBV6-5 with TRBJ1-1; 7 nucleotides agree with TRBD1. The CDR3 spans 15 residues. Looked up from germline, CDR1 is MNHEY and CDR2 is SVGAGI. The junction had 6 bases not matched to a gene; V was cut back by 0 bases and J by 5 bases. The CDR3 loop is CASSYSVTGETEAFF. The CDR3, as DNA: TGTGCCAGCAGTTACTCGGTTACAGGGGAGACTGAAGCTTTCTTT.

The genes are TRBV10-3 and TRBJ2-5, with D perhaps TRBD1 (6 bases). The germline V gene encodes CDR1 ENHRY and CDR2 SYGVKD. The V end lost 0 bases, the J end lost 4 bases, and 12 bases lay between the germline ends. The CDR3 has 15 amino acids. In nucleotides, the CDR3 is TGTGCCATCAGTGAGTCACAGGGCGCTCCAGAGACCCAGTACTTC. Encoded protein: CAISESQGAPETQYF.

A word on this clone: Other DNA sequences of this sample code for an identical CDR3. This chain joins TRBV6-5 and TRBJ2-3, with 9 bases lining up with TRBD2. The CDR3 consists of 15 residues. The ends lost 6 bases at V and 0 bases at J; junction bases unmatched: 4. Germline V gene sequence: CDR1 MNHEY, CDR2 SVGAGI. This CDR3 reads CASSPTSGSTDTQYF. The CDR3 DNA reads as TGTGCCAGCAGCCCGACTAGCGGAAGCACAGATACGCAGTATTTT.

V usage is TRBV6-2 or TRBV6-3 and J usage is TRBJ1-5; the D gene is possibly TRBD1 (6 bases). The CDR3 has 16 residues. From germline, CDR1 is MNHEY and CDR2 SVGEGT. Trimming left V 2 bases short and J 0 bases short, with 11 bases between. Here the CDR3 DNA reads TGTGCCAGCAGTTACGGGACACCAAATAGCAATCAGCCCCAGCATTTT. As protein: CASSYGTPNSNQPQHF.

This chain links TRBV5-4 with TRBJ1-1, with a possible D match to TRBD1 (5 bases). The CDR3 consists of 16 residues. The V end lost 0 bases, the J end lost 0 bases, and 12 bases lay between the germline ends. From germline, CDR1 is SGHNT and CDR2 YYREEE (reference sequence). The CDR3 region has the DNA TGTGCCAGCAGCTTGGGACAGATTCGCATGAACACTGAAGCTTTCTTT. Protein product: CASSLGQIRMNTEAFF.

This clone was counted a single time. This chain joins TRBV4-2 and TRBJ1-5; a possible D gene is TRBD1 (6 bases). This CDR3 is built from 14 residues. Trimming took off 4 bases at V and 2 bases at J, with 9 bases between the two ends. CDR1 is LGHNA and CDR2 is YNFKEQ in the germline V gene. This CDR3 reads CASSRDMGNQPQHF. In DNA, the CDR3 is TGTGCCAGCAGCCGGGACATGGGCAATCAGCCCCAGCATTTT.

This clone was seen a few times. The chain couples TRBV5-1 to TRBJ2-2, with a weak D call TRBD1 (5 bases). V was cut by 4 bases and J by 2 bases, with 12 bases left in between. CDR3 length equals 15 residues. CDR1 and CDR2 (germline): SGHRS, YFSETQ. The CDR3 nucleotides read TGCGCCAGCAGCGGAGACAGAGTTAACACCGGGGAGCTGTTTTTT. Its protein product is CASSGDRVNTGELFF.